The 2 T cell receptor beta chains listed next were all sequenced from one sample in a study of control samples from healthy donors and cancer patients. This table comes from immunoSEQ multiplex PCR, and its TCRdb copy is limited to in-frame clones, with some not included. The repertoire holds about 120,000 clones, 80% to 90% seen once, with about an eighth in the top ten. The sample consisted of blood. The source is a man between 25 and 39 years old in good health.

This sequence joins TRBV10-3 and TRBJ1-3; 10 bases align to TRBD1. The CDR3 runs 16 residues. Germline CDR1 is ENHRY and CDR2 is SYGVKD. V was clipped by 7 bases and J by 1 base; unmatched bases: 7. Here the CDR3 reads CAITRGQGGSGNTIYF. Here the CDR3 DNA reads TGTGCCATCACCCGAGGACAGGGGGGTTCTGGAAACACCATATATTTT.

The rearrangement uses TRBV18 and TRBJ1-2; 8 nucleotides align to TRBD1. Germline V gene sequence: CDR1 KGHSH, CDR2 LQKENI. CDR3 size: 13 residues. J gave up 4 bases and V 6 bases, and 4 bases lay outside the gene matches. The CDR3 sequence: CASSQGQAYGYTF. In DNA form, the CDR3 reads TGTGCCAGCTCCCAGGGACAGGCCTATGGCTACACCTTC. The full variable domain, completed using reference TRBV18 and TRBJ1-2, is NAGVMQNPRHLVRRRGQEARLRCSPMKGHSHVYWYRQLPEEGLKFMVYLQKENIIDESGMPKERFSAEFPKEGPSILRIQQVVRGDSAAYFCASSQGQAYGYTFGSGTRLTVV.